The rows below give T cell receptor beta chains drawn from one sample of a study of blood T cells in healthy people across ages. TCRdb passed the 5' RACE reads through MiXCR, listing each CDR3 protein once. The sample lists about a million distinct CDR3 sequences, 35% to 40% occurring once. Material for sequencing was blood. The source of these receptors is a man younger than 35 in good health. CDR3s include the opening cysteine and the closing phenylalanine or tryptophan. A D gene is named only where the DNA matches it firmly. The listing skips clone size in some rows; elsewhere it reads once, few, many or a size class.

TRBV20-1	16	TRBD2	TRBJ2-1	few	CSARMGLAGAYNEQFF	TGCAGTGCTAGAATGGGCCTAGCGGGGGCCTACAATGAGCAGTTCTTC
TRBV4-3	15	TRBD1	TRBJ2-2	NA	CASSQESRGTGELFF	TGCGCCAGCAGCCAAGAAAGCAGGGGGACCGGGGAGCTGTTTTTT
TRBV6-1	14	NA	TRBJ2-4	NA	CASSETGVGSIQYF	TGTGCCAGCAGTGAGACGGGGGTAGGGAGCATTCAGTACTTC
TRBV20-1	14	TRBD2	TRBJ2-7	NA	CSAKLAGVIDEQYF	TGCAGTGCTAAACTAGCGGGGGTTATAGACGAGCAGTACTTC
TRBV7-2	14	TRBD2	TRBJ2-1	NA	CASKLAGAHNEQFF	TGTGCCAGCAAATTAGCGGGGGCCCACAATGAGCAGTTCTTC
TRBV20-1	14	NA	TRBJ2-3	NA	CSARGNRGTDTQYF	TGCAGTGCTAGAGGAAACCGGGGCACAGATACGCAGTATTTT
TRBV20-1	13	NA	TRBJ2-5	NA	CSATESFQETQYF	TGCAGTGCCACAGAGAGTTTCCAAGAGACCCAGTACTTC
TRBV27	15	NA	TRBJ1-4	few	CASKETGQINEKLFF	TGTGCCAGCAAAGAAACCGGACAAATTAATGAAAAACTGTTTTTT
TRBV5-1	18	TRBD2	TRBJ2-2	few	CASSLGVSGLAYTGELFF	TGCGCCAGCAGCTTGGGTGTATCGGGACTAGCCTACACCGGGGAGCTGTTTTTT
TRBV4-1	15	TRBD1	TRBJ1-2	NA	CASSLDRAPGYGYTF	TGCGCCAGCAGCCTAGACAGGGCTCCTGGCTATGGCTACACCTTC
TRBV11-1	14	NA	TRBJ1-1	NA	CASSRGSLNTEAFF	TGTGCCAGCAGCCGAGGGTCCCTGAACACTGAAGCTTTCTTT
TRBV4-3	15	NA	TRBJ1-2	NA	CASSRAAPAVYGYTF	TGCGCCAGCAGCCGGGCAGCTCCGGCGGTCTATGGCTACACCTTC
TRBV20-1	16	TRBD1	TRBJ1-4	NA	CSAREDRTATNEKLFF	TGCAGTGCTAGGGAGGACAGGACTGCAACTAATGAAAAACTGTTTTTT
TRBV12-3/TRBV12-4	14	NA	TRBJ2-1	NA	CASSVRGGYNEQFF	TGTGCCAGCTCTGTGCGGGGTGGCTACAATGAGCAGTTCTTC
TRBV4-2	16	TRBD1	TRBJ1-1	NA	CASSQGSTTGGTEAFF	TGTGCCAGCAGCCAAGGTTCAACCACAGGGGGCACTGAAGCTTTCTTT
TRBV7-8	18	NA	TRBJ2-7	NA	CASSLARPARLLGCEQYF	TGTGCCAGCAGCTTAGCGCGGCCAGCCCGACTTTTAGGTTGCGAGCAGTACTTC
TRBV7-2	10	NA	TRBJ2-7	NA	CASSPHCQYF	TGTGCCAGCAGCCCCCATTGTCAGTACTTC